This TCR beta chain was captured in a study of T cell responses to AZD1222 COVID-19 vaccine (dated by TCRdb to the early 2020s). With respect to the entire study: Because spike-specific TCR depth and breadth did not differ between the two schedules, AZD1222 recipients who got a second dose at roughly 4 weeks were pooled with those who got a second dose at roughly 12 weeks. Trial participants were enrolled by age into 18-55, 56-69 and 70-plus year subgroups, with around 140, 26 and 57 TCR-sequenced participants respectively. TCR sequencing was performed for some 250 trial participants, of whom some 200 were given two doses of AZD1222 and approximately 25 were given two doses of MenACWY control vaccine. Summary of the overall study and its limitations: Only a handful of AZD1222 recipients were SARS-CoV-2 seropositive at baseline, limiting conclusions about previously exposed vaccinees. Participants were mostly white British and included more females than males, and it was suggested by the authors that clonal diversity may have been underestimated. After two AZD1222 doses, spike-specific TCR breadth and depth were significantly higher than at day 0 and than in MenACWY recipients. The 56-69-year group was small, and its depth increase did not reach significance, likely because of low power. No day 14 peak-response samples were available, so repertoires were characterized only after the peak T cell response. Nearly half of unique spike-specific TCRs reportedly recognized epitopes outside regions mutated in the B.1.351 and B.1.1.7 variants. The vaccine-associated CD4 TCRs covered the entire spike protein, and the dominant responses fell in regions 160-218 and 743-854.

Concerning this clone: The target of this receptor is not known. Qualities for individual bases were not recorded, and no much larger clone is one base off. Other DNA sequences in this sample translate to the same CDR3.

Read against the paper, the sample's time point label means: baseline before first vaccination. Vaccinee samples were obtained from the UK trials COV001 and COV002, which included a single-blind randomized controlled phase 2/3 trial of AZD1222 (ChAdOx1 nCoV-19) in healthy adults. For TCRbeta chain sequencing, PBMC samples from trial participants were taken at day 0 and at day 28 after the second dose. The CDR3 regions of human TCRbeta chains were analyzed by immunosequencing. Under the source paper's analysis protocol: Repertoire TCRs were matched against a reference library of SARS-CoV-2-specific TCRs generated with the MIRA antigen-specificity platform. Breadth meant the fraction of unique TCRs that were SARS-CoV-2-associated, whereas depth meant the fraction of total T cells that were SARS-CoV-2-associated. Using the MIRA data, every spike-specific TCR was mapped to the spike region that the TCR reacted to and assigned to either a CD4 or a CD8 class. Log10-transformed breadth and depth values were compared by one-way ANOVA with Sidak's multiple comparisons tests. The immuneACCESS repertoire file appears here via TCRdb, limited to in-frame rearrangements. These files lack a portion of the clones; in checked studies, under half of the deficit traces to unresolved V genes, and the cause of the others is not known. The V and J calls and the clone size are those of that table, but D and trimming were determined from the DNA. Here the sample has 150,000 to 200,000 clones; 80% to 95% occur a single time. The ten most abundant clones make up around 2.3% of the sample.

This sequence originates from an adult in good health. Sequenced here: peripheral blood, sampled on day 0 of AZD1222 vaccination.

The nucleotide sequence is TGTGCCAGCAGTTTAGGGGATGAGCAGTTCTTC. This encodes CASSLGDEQFF. The chain is encoded by TRBV12-3 or TRBV12-4 joined to TRBJ2-1; no confident D gene assignment can be made. V lost 1 base and J lost 8 bases; the stretch between them is 3 bases long. Reading from cysteine to phenylalanine, the CDR3 counts 11 amino acids. The entry retains the CDR3 DNA only, 33 bases that are in frame from base 1.